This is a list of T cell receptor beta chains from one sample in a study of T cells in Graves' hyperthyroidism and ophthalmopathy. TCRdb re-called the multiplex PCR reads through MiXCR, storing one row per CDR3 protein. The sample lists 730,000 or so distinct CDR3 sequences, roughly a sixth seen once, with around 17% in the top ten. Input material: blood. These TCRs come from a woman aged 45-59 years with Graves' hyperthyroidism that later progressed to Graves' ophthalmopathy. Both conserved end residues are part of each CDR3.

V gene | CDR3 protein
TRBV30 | CAWSPPTHLQAQSGGYTF
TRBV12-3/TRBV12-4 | CASTLTGQEETQYF
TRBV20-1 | CSAKGQRPQTEKLFF
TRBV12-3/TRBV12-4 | CASSSRGGAYNEQFF
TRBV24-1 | CATSGWTGSTDTQYF
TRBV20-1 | CSASEIDTQYF
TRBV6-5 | CASSYSVSSNYGYTF
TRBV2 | CASSGIGFNQPQHF
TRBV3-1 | CASSQVDQEETQYF
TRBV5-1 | CASSLAVSGQETQYF
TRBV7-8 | CASSLDSGARSGNTIYF
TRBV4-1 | CASSQESWTDSTDTQYF
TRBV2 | CARGTGEYGYTF
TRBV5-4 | CASSLDGTGGNIQYF
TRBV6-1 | CASSEGGTSGGLKTQYF
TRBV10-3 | CAITSNNYEQYF
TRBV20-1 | CSAHEGTGYSNQPQHF
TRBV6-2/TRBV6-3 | CASSSGGTYNEQFF
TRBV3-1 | CASSQDRVAYGYTF
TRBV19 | CASNQQGNGEKLFF
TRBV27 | CASSLPGTGPEKLFF
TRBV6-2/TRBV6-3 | CASSRVASGGLSTDTQYF
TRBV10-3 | CAISEATGGPNEKLFF
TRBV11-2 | CASSTVVRLAGGWQFF
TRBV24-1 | CATSDPSSGGAITGELFF
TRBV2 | CASSELAGDTDTQYF
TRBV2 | CASSGGDTVDTVYF
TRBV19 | CASSPHRAAGELSF
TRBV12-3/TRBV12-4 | CATGTGGGNTIYF
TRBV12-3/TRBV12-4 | CASSFEETQYF
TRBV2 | CASTPVYGYTF
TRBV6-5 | CASSYRTSGGGEQFF
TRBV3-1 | CASSPVRGLASGPYTQYF
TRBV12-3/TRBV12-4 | CASSPYSKTYYGYTF
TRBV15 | CATSMSRGNTEAFF
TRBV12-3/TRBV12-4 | CASSLRELGTEAFF
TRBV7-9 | CASSADSRDFYEQYF
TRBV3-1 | CASSLPSNTDTQYF
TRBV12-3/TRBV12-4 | CASSPPPYNEQFF
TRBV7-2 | CASSSDREKAYEQYF
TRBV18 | CASSHQTPGVDGNQPQHF
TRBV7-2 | CASSNRRTGGNPRSYNEQFF
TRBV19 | CASSTSGGAAEQFF
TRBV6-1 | CASSSRLGVNNEQFF
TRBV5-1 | CASSLDYGADTQYF